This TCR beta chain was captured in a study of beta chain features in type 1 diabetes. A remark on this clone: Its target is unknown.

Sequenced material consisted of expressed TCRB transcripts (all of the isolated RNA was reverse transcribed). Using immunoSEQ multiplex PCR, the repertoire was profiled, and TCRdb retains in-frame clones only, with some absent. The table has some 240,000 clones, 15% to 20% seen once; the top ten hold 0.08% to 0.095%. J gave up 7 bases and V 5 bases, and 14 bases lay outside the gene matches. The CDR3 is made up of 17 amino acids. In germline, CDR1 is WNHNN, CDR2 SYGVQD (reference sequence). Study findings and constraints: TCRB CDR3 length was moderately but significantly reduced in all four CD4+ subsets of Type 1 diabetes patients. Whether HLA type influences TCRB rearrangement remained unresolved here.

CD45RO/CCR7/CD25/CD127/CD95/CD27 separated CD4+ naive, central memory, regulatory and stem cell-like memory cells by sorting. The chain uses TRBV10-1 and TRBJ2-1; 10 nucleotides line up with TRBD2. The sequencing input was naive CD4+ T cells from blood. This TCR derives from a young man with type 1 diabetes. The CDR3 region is CASSSPLSGRAQNEQFF. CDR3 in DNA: TGCGCCAGCAGTAGCCCCTTAAGCGGGAGGGCGCAGAATGAGCAGTTCTTC.